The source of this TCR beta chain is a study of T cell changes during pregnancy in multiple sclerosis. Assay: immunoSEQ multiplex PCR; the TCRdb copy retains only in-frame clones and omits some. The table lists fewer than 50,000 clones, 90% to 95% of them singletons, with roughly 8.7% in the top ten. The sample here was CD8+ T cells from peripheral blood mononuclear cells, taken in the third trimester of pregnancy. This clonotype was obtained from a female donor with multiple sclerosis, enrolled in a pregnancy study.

CDR3 loop: CASNTGTGGADIQYF. In nucleotides, the CDR3 is TGTGCCAGTAACACTGGGACAGGGGGCGCTGACATTCAGTACTTC. J is TRBJ2-4 and V is TRBV19, with 12 positions matching TRBD1. This CDR3 has 15 amino acids. In germline, CDR1 is LNHDA, CDR2 SQIVND (reference sequence). The V and J ends lost 7 bases and 8 bases, in that order; junction bases with no gene match: 9.